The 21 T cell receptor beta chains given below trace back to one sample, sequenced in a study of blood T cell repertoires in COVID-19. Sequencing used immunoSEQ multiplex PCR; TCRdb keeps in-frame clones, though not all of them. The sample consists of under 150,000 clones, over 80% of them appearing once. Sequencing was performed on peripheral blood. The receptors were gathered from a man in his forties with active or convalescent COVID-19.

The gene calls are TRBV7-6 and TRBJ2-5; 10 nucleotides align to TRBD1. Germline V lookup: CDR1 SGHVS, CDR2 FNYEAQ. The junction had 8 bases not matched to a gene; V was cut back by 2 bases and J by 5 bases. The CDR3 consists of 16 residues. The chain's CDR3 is CASSLIGTGVLETQYF. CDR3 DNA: TGTGCCAGCAGCTTAATTGGGACAGGGGTTCTGGAGACCCAGTACTTC.

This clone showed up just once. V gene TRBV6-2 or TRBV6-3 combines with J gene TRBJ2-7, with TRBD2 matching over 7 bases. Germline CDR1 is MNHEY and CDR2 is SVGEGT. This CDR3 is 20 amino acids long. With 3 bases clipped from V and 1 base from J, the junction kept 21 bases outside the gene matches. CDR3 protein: CASSYDLKKTGTTYSYEQYF. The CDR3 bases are TGTGCCAGCAGTTATGACCTAAAAAAAACCGGGACTACTTATTCCTACGAGCAGTACTTC.

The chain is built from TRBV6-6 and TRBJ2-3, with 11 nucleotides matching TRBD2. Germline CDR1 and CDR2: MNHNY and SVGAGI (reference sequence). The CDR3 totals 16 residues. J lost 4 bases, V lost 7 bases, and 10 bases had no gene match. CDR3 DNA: TGTGCCAGCATCGATAGCGGGGGGGCCGTAGCAGATACGCAGTATTTT. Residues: CASIDSGGAVADTQYF.

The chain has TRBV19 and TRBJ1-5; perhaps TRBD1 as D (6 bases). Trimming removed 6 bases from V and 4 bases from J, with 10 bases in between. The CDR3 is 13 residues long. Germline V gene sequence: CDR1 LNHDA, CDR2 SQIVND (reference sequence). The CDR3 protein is CASRGGQNQPQHF. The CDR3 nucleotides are TGTGCCAGTAGGGGGGGGCAAAATCAGCCCCAGCATTTT.

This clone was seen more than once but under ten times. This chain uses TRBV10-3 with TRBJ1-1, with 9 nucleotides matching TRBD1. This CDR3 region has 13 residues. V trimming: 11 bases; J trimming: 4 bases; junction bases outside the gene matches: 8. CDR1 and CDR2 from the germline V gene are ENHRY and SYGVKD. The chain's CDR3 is CAARDRESTEAFF. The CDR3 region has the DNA TGTGCCGCCCGGGACAGGGAGTCCACTGAAGCTTTCTTT.

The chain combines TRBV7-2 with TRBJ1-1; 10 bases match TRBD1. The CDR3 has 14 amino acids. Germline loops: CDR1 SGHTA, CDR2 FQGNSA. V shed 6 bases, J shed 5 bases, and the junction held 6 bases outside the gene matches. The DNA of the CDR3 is TGTGCCAGCAGTACTGGGACAGGGGAAACTGAAGCTTTCTTT. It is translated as CASSTGTGETEAFF.

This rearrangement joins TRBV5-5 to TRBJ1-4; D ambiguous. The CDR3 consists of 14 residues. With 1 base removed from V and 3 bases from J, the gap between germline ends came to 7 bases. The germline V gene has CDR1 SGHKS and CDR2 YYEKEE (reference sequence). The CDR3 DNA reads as TGTGCCAGCAGCTTGAACGGGGCTAATGAAAAACTGTTTTTT. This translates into CASSLNGANEKLFF.

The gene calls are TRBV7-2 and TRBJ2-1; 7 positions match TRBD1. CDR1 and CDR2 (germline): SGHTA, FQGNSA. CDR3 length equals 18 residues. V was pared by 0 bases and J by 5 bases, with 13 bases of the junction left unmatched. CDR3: CASSLALVTGTNNNEQFF. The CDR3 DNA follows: TGTGCCAGCAGCTTAGCGTTGGTGACAGGGACGAATAACAATGAGCAGTTCTTC.

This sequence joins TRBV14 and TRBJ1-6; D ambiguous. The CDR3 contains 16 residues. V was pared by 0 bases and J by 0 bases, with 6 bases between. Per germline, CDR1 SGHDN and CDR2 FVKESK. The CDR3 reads CASSQELGSYNSPLHF. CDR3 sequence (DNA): TGTGCCAGCAGCCAAGAGCTCGGCTCCTATAATTCACCCCTCCACTTT.

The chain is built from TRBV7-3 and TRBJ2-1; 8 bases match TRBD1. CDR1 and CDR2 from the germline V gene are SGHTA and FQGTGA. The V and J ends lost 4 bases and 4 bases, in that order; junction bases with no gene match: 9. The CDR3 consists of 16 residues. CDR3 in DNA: TGTGCCAGCAGCTCCCGGACAGGGACTCAATACAATGAGCAGTTCTTC. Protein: CASSSRTGTQYNEQFF.

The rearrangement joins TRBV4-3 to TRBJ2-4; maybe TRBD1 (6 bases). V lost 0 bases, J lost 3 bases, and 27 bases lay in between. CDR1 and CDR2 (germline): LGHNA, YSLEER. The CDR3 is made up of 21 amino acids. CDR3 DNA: TGCGCCAGCAGCCAAGATTCCCCCCAGGGGTCCGGGGTTATGGGCAAAAACATTCAGTACTTC. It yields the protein CASSQDSPQGSGVMGKNIQYF.

The CDR3 loop is CASSQWGDSDYGYTF. Here the CDR3 DNA reads TGTGCCAGCAGCCAATGGGGGGACAGCGATTATGGCTACACCTTC. The rearrangement links TRBV4-2 to TRBJ1-2; 7 nucleotides align to TRBD1. CDR1 and CDR2 (germline): LGHNA, YNFKEQ. The V and J ends lost 2 bases and 5 bases, in that order; junction bases with no gene match: 8. The CDR3 is made up of 15 amino acids.

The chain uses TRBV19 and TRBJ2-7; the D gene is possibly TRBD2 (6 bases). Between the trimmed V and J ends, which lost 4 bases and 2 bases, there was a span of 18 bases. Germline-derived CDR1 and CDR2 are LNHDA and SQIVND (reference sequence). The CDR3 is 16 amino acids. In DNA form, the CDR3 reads TGTGCCAGTAGTAATATGGCGGCGGGGCCGGCCTACGAGCAGTACTTC. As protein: CASSNMAAGPAYEQYF.

The CDR3 bases are TGTGCCAGCACCTTGGACTATAGCACAGATACGCAGTATTTT. Translated: CASTLDYSTDTQYF. The chain links TRBV18 to TRBJ2-3; the D gene is possibly TRBD2 (6 bases). V was pared by 8 bases and J by 0 bases, with 12 bases between. Germline-derived CDR1 and CDR2 are KGHSH and LQKENI. The CDR3 extends over 14 amino acids. The whole variable domain, remainder taken from reference TRBV18 and TRBJ2-3, is NAGVMQNPRHLVRRRGQEARLRCSPMKGHSHVYWYRQLPEEGLKFMVYLQKENIIDESGMPKERFSAEFPKEGPSILRIQQVVRGDSAAYFCASTLDYSTDTQYFGPGTRLTVL.

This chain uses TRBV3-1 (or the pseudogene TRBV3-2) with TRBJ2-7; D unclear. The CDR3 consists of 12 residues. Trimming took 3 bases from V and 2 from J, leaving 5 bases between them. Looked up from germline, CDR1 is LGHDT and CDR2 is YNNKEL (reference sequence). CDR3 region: CASSHKTYEQYF. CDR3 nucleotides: TGTGCCAGCAGCCACAAAACCTACGAGCAGTACTTC.

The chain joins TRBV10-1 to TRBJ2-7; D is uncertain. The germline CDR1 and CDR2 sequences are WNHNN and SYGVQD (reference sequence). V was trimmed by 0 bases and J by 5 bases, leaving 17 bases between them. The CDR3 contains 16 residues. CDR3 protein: CASSESTTPPLHEQYF. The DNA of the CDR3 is TGCGCCAGCAGTGAGTCGACGACTCCCCCCCTCCACGAGCAGTACTTC.

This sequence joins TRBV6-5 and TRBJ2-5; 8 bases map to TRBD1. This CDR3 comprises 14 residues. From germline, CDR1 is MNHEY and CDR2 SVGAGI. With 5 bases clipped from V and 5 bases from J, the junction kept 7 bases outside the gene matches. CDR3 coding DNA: TGTGCCAGCAGTACAGGGGGGTTAGGTGAGACCCAGTACTTC. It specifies CASSTGGLGETQYF.

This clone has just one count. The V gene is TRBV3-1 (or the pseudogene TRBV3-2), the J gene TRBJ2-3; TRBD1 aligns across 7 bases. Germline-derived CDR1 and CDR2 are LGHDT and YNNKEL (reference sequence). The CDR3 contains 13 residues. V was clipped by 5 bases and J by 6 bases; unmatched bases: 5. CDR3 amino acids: CASSWDRADTQYF. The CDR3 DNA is TGTGCCAGCAGCTGGGACAGAGCTGATACGCAGTATTTT.

The CDR3 here is CAWSTGQDYYNEQFF. CDR3 bases: TGTGCCTGGAGTACCGGACAGGACTACTACAATGAGCAGTTCTTC. The chain joins TRBV30 to TRBJ2-1; maybe TRBD1 (7 bases). Germline V lookup: CDR1 GTSNPN, CDR2 SVGIG (reference sequence). This CDR3 comprises 15 residues. The V and J ends lost 2 bases and 3 bases respectively, with 14 bases between them. The full variable domain, rest sourced from reference TRBV30 and TRBJ2-1, is SQTIHQWPATLVQPVGSPLSLECTVEGTSNPNLYWYRQAAGRGLQLLFYSVGIGQISSEVPQNLSASRPQDRQFILSSKKLLLSDSGFYLCAWSTGQDYYNEQFFGPGTRLTVL.

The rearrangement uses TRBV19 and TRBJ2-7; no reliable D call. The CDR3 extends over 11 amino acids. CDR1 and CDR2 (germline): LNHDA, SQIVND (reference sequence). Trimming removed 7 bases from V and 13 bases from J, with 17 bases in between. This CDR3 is CASTTTLRAYF. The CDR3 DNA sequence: TGTGCCAGTACCACGACACTGCGTGCTTACTTC.

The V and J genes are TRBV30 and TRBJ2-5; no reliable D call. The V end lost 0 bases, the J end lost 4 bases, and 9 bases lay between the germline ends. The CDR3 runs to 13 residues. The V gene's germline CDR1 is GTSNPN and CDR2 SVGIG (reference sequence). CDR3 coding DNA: TGTGCCTGGAGTGTTGGGCTGGGAGAGACCCAGTACTTC. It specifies CAWSVGLGETQYF. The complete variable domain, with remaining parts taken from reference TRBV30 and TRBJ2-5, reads SQTIHQWPATLVQPVGSPLSLECTVEGTSNPNLYWYRQAAGRGLQLLFYSVGIGQISSEVPQNLSASRPQDRQFILSSKKLLLSDSGFYLCAWSVGLGETQYFGPGTRLLVL.